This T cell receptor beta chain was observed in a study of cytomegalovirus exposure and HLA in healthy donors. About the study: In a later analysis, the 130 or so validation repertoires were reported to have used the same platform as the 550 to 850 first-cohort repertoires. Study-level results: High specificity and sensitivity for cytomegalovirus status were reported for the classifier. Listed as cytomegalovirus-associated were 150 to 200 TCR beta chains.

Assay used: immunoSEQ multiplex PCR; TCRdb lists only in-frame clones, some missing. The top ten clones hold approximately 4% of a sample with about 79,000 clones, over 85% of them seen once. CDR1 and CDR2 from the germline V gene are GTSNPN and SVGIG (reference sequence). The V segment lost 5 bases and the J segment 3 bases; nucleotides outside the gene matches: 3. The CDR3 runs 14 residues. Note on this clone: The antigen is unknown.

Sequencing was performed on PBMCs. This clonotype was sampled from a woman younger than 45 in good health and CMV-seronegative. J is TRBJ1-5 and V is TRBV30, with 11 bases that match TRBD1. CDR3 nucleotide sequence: TGTGCCTGGGGACAGGGGGCCCTCAATCAGCCCCAGCATTTT. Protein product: CAWGQGALNQPQHF. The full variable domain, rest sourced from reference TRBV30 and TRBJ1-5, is SQTIHQWPATLVQPVGSPLSLECTVEGTSNPNLYWYRQAAGRGLQLLFYSVGIGQISSEVPQNLSASRPQDRQFILSSKKLLLSDSGFYLCAWGQGALNQPQHFGDGTRLSIL.